The present T cell receptor (beta chain) was sequenced within a study of OX40 agonist ivuxolimab in advanced cancers. On the study more broadly: Patients were treated with intravenous ivuxolimab, dosed at 0.01 to 10 mg/kg and infused every 2 weeks.

From germline, CDR1 is SGHAT and CDR2 FQNNGV. The CDR3 is 15 residues long. Between the trimmed V and J ends, which lost 3 bases and 2 bases, there was a span of 14 bases. Here immunoSEQ multiplex PCR was the method, and the copy in TCRdb shows in-frame clones only, minus some. The sample has around 33,000 clones, roughly 89% seen once; the top ten hold about a fifth. The sample here was CD4+ or CD8+ T cells sorted from blood, taken in a trial of the OX40 agonist ivuxolimab. This clonotype was obtained from an adult with an advanced solid tumor such as melanoma, head and neck, liver or kidney cancer. This sequence joins TRBV11-2 and TRBJ2-7; D possibly matches TRBD1 or TRBD2 (5 bases each). The CDR3 DNA reads TGTGCCAGCAGCTTGGGACCGGGACGCCCCTACGAGCAGTACTTC. Translating gives CASSLGPGRPYEQYF.